This T cell receptor (beta chain) comes out of a study of neoadjuvant anti-PD-1 for oral cavity cancer. Sample time point: after neoadjuvant nivolumab, at surgical resection. Patients were newly diagnosed with stage II-IVA oral cavity squamous cell carcinoma without prior systemic or radiation treatment. Study results and caveats: TCR analyses covered only a few patients per response group. Post-treatment tumors with larger preexisting clones showed more shrinkage.

This clone was counted a few times. The target antigen is unknown. Germline V gene sequence: CDR1 SGHNT, CDR2 YYREEE (reference sequence). Trimming stripped 0 bases from V and 10 bases from J, with 17 bases between. The CDR3 length is 16 residues. TCRdb's copy holds only in-frame clones and misses some; the assay was immunoSEQ multiplex PCR. The table lists around 10,000 clones, 60% to 65% of them singletons. V and J are TRBV5-4 and TRBJ1-6; D is perhaps TRBD1 (6 bases). The sequence came from a person between 35 and 79 years old with oral cavity squamous cell carcinoma. The sequences come from tumor tissue, collected after nivolumab (anti-PD-1) treatment. For the CDR3, the DNA is TGTGCCAGCAGCTTGGAAGGCGGGGGGCAAGGATCACCCCTCCACTTT. This gives the protein CASSLEGGGQGSPLHF.